This T cell receptor (beta chain) was sequenced during a study of blood T cells in healthy people across ages. It was with a sample-barcoded 5' primer and a J-beta primer mix that a second PCR of roughly 7 to 12 cycles was run. TCRdb recomputed calls from the 5' RACE reads with MiXCR, one row per CDR3 protein. Altogether roughly 1.7 million distinct CDR3 sequences are present, around 36% being singletons, with the ten largest covering approximately 11%. The length of the CDR3 is 12 residues. The germline CDR1 and CDR2 sequences are DFQATT and SNEGSKA (reference sequence). This sequence joins TRBV20-1 and TRBJ2-7; a weak D match, TRBD1 (5 bases). The clonotype originates from a woman in her twenties or thirties in good health. The material sequenced was blood. CDR3 sequence: CSALGQGYEQYF. For the CDR3, the DNA is TGCAGCGCCTTGGGGCAGGGCTACGAGCAGTACTTC.